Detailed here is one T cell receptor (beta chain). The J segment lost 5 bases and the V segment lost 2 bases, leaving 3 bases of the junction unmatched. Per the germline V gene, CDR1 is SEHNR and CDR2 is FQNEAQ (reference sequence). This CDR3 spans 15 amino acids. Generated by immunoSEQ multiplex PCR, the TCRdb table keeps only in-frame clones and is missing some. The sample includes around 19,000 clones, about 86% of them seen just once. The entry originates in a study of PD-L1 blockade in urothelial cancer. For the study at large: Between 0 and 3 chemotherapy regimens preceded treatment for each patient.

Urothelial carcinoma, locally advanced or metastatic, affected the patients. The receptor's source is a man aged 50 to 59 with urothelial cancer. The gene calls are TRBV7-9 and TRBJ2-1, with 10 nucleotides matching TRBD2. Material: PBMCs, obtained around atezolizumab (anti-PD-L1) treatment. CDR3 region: CASSLYSGGNNEQFF. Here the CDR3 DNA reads TGTGCCAGCAGCTTATATAGCGGGGGGAACAATGAGCAGTTCTTC. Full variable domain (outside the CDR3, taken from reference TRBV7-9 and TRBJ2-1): DTGVSQNPRHKITKRGQNVTFRCDPISEHNRLYWYRQTLGQGPEFLTYFQNEAQLEKSRLLSDRFSAERPKGSFSTLEIQRTEQGDSAMYLCASSLYSGGNNEQFFGPGTRLTVL.